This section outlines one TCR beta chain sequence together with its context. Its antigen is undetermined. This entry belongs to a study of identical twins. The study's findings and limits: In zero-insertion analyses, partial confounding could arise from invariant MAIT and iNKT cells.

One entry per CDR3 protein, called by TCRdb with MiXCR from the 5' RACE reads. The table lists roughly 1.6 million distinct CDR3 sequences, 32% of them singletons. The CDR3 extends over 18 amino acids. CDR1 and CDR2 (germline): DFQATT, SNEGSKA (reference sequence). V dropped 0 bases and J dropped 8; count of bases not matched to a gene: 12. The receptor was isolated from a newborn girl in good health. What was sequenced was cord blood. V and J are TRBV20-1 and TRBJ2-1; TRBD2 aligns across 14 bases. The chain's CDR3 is CSARDQIPTSGGAYEQFF. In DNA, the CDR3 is TGCAGTGCTAGAGATCAAATCCCGACTAGCGGGGGGGCCTATGAGCAGTTCTTC.